This TCR beta chain was recovered during a study of T cell changes during pregnancy in multiple sclerosis. The ends were cut back, 0 bases at V and 10 bases at J, with 25 bases in the middle. The CDR3 sequence is 19 residues long. Only in-frame clones appear in the TCRdb table, and some are missing; sequencing was by immunoSEQ multiplex PCR. The sample lists 40,000 or so clones; over 80% were seen once. This clonotype originated in a female donor in good health, enrolled as a control in a pregnancy study. The sequencing here drew on CD4+ T cells from peripheral blood mononuclear cells, taken in the third trimester of pregnancy. This rearrangement joins TRBV6-7 to TRBJ1-6; D is possibly TRBD1 (5 bases). TRBV6-7 is sorted into the ORF group, with uncertain function. Written as DNA, the CDR3 is TGTGCCAGCAGTTACTCGAGAGGAGCAGGGAGCCCTCGGGGGTCACCCCTCCACTTT. Translated: CASSYSRGAGSPRGSPLHF.